The source of this T cell receptor (beta chain) is a study of blood T cell repertoires in COVID-19. Study-wide context: From T cells, B-cell-depleted T cells, or PBMCs came the material, which was cDNA or gDNA.

CDR3 size: 15 residues. The trim removed 4 bases at V and 0 bases at J, leaving 7 bases unmatched. Germline V gives CDR1 SGDLS, CDR2 YYNGEE. In the original workflow: Reference gene primer amplification gave nucleated cell count estimates. Sequencing used immunoSEQ multiplex PCR; TCRdb keeps in-frame clones, though not all of them. That table furnishes V, J and clone size, whereas the DNA furnished D and trimming. The sample records 110,000 or so clones, about 80% being singletons. This chain joins TRBV9 and TRBJ2-7; 7 bases line up with TRBD1. The sample was peripheral blood. The receptor comes from a woman between 40 and 55 years old with acute or convalescent COVID-19. The CDR3 spells CASSTQTGPSYEQYF. For the CDR3, the DNA is TGTGCCAGCAGCACGCAGACAGGGCCCTCCTACGAGCAGTACTTC.